These 8 T cell receptor beta chains were all obtained from the same sample, sequenced in a study of T cells in Graves' hyperthyroidism and ophthalmopathy. Amplification targeted TCR beta CDR3 regions from RNA transcripts. The HTBI primer set served for first-round RT-PCR of the TCR CDR3. TCRdb reanalysed the multiplex PCR reads using MiXCR and keeps one entry per CDR3 protein. The sample lists approximately 330,000 distinct CDR3 sequences, roughly 15% occurring once. Sample: blood. Receptors were obtained from a woman aged 40 to 50 with Graves' ophthalmopathy.

The rearrangement links TRBV18 to TRBJ2-5; D gene unclear. Trimming shortened V by 6 bases and J by 2 bases, and 10 bases separated the two germline ends. This CDR3 contains 13 residues. CDR1 is KGHSH and CDR2 is LQKENI in the germline V gene. The CDR3 DNA reads TGTGCCAGCTCCCGATACAGACAAGAGACCCAGTACTTC. Its protein product is CASSRYRQETQYF.

This clonotype came up many times. The V call is TRBV24-1, the J call TRBJ1-1; 7 bases fit TRBD1. The CDR3 loop spans 13 amino acids. After removal of 4 bases from V and 5 bases from J, the junction contained 3 bases not matched to a gene. The V gene's germline CDR1 is KGHDR and CDR2 SFDVKD. CDR3: CATSDRGRTEAFF. CDR3 nucleotides: TGTGCCACCAGTGACAGGGGGAGGACTGAAGCTTTCTTT.

V is TRBV20-1 and J is TRBJ1-2; 7 bases agree with TRBD1. CDR1 is DFQATT and CDR2 is SNEGSKA in the germline V gene (reference sequence). J lost 0 bases, V lost 0 bases, and 10 bases had no gene match. This CDR3 has 17 amino acids. The CDR3 DNA reads TGCAGTGCTAGAGATCAGAGACAGGGCATACCTAACTATGGCTACACCTTC. It is translated as CSARDQRQGIPNYGYTF.

As regards this clonotype: One end of the junction does not line up with germline, which may come from a read error. V and J are TRBV11-2 and TRBJ2-7; tentative D call: TRBD1 (5 bases). From germline, CDR1 is SGHAT and CDR2 FQNNGV. CDR3 size: 12 residues. This CDR3 is CAGSDTRGEQYF. The CDR3 DNA follows: TGTGCCGGCAGCGACACAAGGGGCGAGCAGTACTTC.

This clonotype has a count of ten or more. This chain uses TRBV6-1 with TRBJ1-1; TRBD1 might be the D (6 bases). V gave up 5 bases and J gave up 4 bases, with 17 bases separating them. Germline lookup yields CDR1 MNHNS and CDR2 SASEGT. The CDR3 totals 15 residues. CDR3 sequence reads: CASSSTTGSGTEAFF. The CDR3 region has the DNA TGTGCCAGCAGTTCCACTACAGGGTCTGGCACTGAAGCTTTCTTT.

This clonotype was seen ten or more times. The chain links TRBV6-1 to TRBJ2-5; D is perhaps TRBD2 (5 bases). Trimming stripped 4 bases from V and 4 bases from J, with 22 bases between. In germline, CDR1 is MNHNS, CDR2 SASEGT. The CDR3 runs 17 residues. This chain's CDR3 is CASSGARTIWSGETQYF. CDR3 DNA sequence: TGTGCCAGCAGTGGCGCCCGGACGATCTGGAGCGGAGAGACCCAGTACTTC.

A note on this clonotype: One end of the junction varies from germline; a read error may be responsible. The V call is TRBV4-1, the J call TRBJ2-7; 7 bases agree with TRBD1. Germline V lookup: CDR1 MGHRA, CDR2 YSYEKL. This CDR3 region has 14 residues. The CDR3 bases are TGCGCCAGCAGCCCTGACAAGGGGGCCTACGAGCGGTACTTC. Amino acid sequence: CASSPDKGAYERYF.

This clonotype turned up a few times. The chain recombines TRBV30 with TRBJ1-1; D is undetermined. CDR3 size: 14 residues. V gave up 3 bases and J gave up 1 base, with 12 bases separating them. Germline assignment: CDR1 GTSNPN and CDR2 SVGIG (reference sequence). In DNA form, the CDR3 reads TGTGCCTGGAGGGTCCCAACATGGAACACTGAAGCTTTCTTT. Protein sequence: CAWRVPTWNTEAFF.